The source of this T cell receptor beta chain is a study of T cells after yellow fever vaccination. Study-wide points: Post-booster samples contained most primary-vaccination clones (roughly 96% CD4, roughly 88% CD8).

The TCR cDNA carried a universal primer site and UMIs from 5'RACE template switching. TCRdb reprocessed the 5' RACE reads via MiXCR and lists one record per CDR3 protein. Among 360,000 or so distinct CDR3 sequences, about 9.9% were seen once, and the ten largest hold roughly 18%. A remark on this clonotype: Its antigen is as yet unknown.

Here the sequenced sample was PBMCs, taken on the day of the first yellow fever vaccination. The TCR sequence derives from a man aged 18-30 years who received the YFV17D yellow fever vaccine.

Here the CDR3 reads CASSSSKQGLNYF. For the CDR3, the DNA is TGTGCCAGCAGCTCCAGCAAACAGGGCCTTAACTACTTC. The V call is TRBV7-2, the J call TRBJ2-5, with D perhaps matching TRBD1 (6 bases). CDR1 SGHTA and CDR2 FQGNSA come from the germline V gene. CDR3 size: 13 residues. V lost 4 bases, J lost 14 bases, and 20 bases lay in between.